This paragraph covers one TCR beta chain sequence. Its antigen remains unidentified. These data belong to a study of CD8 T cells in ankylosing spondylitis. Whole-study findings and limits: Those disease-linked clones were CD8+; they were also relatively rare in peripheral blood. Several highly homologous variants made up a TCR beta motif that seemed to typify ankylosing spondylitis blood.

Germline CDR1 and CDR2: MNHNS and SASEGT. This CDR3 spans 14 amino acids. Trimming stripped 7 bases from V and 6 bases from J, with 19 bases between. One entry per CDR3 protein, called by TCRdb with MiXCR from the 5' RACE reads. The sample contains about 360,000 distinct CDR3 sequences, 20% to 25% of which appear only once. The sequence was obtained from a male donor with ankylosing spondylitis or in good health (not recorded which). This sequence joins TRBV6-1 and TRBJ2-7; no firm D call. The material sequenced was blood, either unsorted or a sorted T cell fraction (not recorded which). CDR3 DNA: TGTGCCAGCACGGGCGGTTCGGGTCTCTCCGAGCAGTACTTC. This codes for CASTGGSGLSEQYF.